The 27 T cell receptor beta chains below all came from one sample that was sequenced in a study of cytomegalovirus exposure and HLA in healthy donors. Primers included in the PCR were 60 Vbeta and 13 Jbeta primers. Sequenced by immunoSEQ multiplex PCR; TCRdb stores in-frame clones only, minus some. Altogether more than 100,000 clones are present, more than 65% being singletons, with the ten largest covering 10%. Material for sequencing was PBMCs. The receptors were sampled from a woman aged 18 to 35 in good health and CMV-seropositive.

This chain uses TRBV9 with TRBJ2-6; 7 bases align to TRBD2. Per the germline V gene, CDR1 is SGDLS and CDR2 is YYNGEE. The CDR3 has 18 residues. The V gene end was trimmed by 1 base and the J gene end by 0 bases; junction bases not matched to a gene: 7. The CDR3 nucleotides are TGTGCCAGCAGCGTAAGTCTGGGGGGGAGCTCTGGGGCCAACGTCCTGACTTTC. Its protein product is CASSVSLGGSSGANVLTF.

The rearrangement joins TRBV12-5 to TRBJ2-1, with TRBD2 matching 9 bases. This CDR3 has 19 amino acids. Germline-derived CDR1 and CDR2 are LGHNT and FRNRAP. With V trimmed by 6 bases and J by 10 bases, 25 bases remained unmatched. The CDR3 sequence: CASGLGGGGASNFYIEQFF. CDR3 DNA sequence: TGTGCTAGTGGCCTGGGCGGCGGGGGGGCCTCTAACTTCTACATCGAGCAGTTCTTC.

The chain employs TRBV5-1 and TRBJ1-6; D is undetermined. The CDR3 extends over 16 amino acids. Trimming took off 0 bases at V and 6 bases at J, with 13 bases between the two ends. Germline CDR1 reads SGHRS; CDR2 reads YFSETQ. The DNA for the CDR3 is TGCGCCAGCAGCTTGGGGGCAAAAATAAGTAATTCACCCCTCCACTTT. The encoded protein is CASSLGAKISNSPLHF.

The chain couples TRBV5-4 to TRBJ2-5; 8 bases match TRBD1. Germline loops: CDR1 SGHNT, CDR2 YYREEE (reference sequence). The CDR3 runs 14 residues. J gave up 2 bases and V 3 bases, and 3 bases lay outside the gene matches. CDR3 amino acids: CASSWGQEQETQYF. The CDR3 DNA reads TGTGCCAGCAGCTGGGGACAGGAACAAGAGACCCAGTACTTC.

This clone was seen a few times. The CDR3 nucleotides are TGTGCCAGTAGTACTATCGGGACCCCGGGGGTCCACGAGCAGTACTTC. Its protein product is CASSTIGTPGVHEQYF. V and J are TRBV19 and TRBJ2-7; tentative D call: TRBD2 (6 bases). The CDR3 runs to 16 residues. Trimming shortened V by 4 bases and J by 5 bases, and 21 bases separated the two germline ends. The germline V gene encodes CDR1 LNHDA and CDR2 SQIVND (reference sequence).

The chain links TRBV19 to TRBJ1-6; TRBD1 is a possible D gene (5 bases). Germline V gene sequence: CDR1 LNHDA, CDR2 SQIVND (reference sequence). Trimming stripped 9 bases from V and 9 bases from J, with 18 bases between. The CDR3 contains 14 residues. The CDR3 DNA sequence: TGTGCCAGGCTCAGGGTGTTCGGTGTTTCACCCCTCCACTTT. Residues: CARLRVFGVSPLHF.

V usage is TRBV10-3 and J usage is TRBJ1-2; D gene uncertain. CDR1 is ENHRY, CDR2 SYGVKD, per germline. This CDR3 comprises 13 residues. The V and J ends lost 4 bases and 4 bases respectively, with 10 bases between them. CDR3 in DNA: TGTGCCATCAGTGTTGCGACTACCTATGGCTACACCTTC. Translating gives CAISVATTYGYTF.

This chain links TRBV27 with TRBJ2-2, with 8 bases lining up with TRBD1. The junction had 5 bases not matched to a gene; V was cut back by 7 bases and J by 1 base. CDR3 size: 15 residues. Germline CDR1 MNHEY, CDR2 SMNVEV (reference sequence). CDR3 sequence: CASTPGTGNTGELFF. The CDR3, as DNA: TGTGCCAGCACCCCCGGGACAGGGAACACCGGGGAGCTGTTTTTT.

The chain couples TRBV27 to TRBJ2-1, with TRBD2 identical over 7 bases. After removal of 6 bases from V and 13 bases from J, the junction contained 9 bases not matched to a gene. Germline V CDR1 and CDR2: MNHEY, SMNVEV (reference sequence). The CDR3 contains 12 residues. CDR3 nucleotide sequence: TGTGCCAGCAGCACCCCGGGCGGGAGACAGTTCTTC. This sequence encodes CASSTPGGRQFF.

The chain has TRBV18 and TRBJ1-2; D may be TRBD1 (5 bases). Trimming removed 3 bases at V and 5 bases at J, with 13 bases between. The CDR3 length is 14 residues. Germline V gene lookup returns CDR1 KGHSH and CDR2 LQKENI. CDR3: CASSPAGGSYGYTF. The CDR3 region has the DNA TGTGCCAGCTCACCGGCGGGGGGTTCTTATGGCTACACCTTC. Drawing the rest from reference TRBV18 and TRBJ1-2, the complete variable domain is NAGVMQNPRHLVRRRGQEARLRCSPMKGHSHVYWYRQLPEEGLKFMVYLQKENIIDESGMPKERFSAEFPKEGPSILRIQQVVRGDSAAYFCASSPAGGSYGYTFGSGTRLTVV.

The chain combines TRBV11-2 with TRBJ2-5, with 8 bases aligning to TRBD2. Trimming removed 7 bases from V and 8 bases from J; junction bases left unmatched: 15. Germline lookup yields CDR1 SGHAT and CDR2 FQNNGV. The CDR3 spans 15 residues. CDR3 in amino acids: CASKRSGGDQGTQYF. In nucleotides, the CDR3 is TGTGCCAGCAAGCGATCCGGGGGGGATCAAGGAACCCAGTACTTC.

The chain is built from TRBV11-2 and TRBJ1-1, with TRBD1 as a possible D gene (6 bases). The CDR3 runs 13 residues. The germline CDR1 and CDR2 sequences are SGHAT and FQNNGV. The ends were cut back, 4 bases at V and 3 bases at J, with 9 bases in the middle. The CDR3 DNA reads TGTGCCAGCAGCTCACAGGGACACACTGAAGCTTTCTTT. Translation gives CASSSQGHTEAFF.

This clone occurred a few times. V and J are TRBV28 and TRBJ2-1; perhaps TRBD1 as D (7 bases). Trimming took 8 bases from V and 4 from J, leaving 18 bases between them. CDR1 and CDR2 (germline): MDHEN, SYDVKM. This CDR3 region has 15 residues. CDR3 in DNA: TGTGCCAGCCTAGGAGAGGCGGGACAGTACAATGAGCAGTTCTTC. Its protein product is CASLGEAGQYNEQFF.

The V and J genes are TRBV4-2 and TRBJ2-1; the D is unclear. The CDR3 extends over 14 amino acids. V lost 0 bases and J 4 bases, leaving 7 bases between the germline ends. Germline CDR1 is LGHNA and CDR2 is YNFKEQ. The CDR3 loop reads CASSQEALYNEQFF. The CDR3 DNA is TGTGCCAGCAGCCAAGAGGCTCTTTACAATGAGCAGTTCTTC.

This chain uses TRBV4-3 with TRBJ2-7; D call uncertain. CDR1 and CDR2 from the germline V gene are LGHNA and YSLEER. V lost 1 base to trimming and J lost 0 bases, with 13 bases between them. This CDR3 is 16 amino acids long. CDR3 sequence: CASSQGDQRSSYEQYF. The CDR3 region has the DNA TGCGCCAGCAGCCAAGGCGACCAGCGATCCTCCTACGAGCAGTACTTC.

The genes are TRBV7-8 and TRBJ2-1; TRBD2 is a possible D gene (5 bases). The CDR3 covers 13 residues. The germline CDR1 and CDR2 sequences are SGHVS and FQNEAQ. V dropped 11 bases and J dropped 0 bases, with 11 bases sitting between them. The CDR3: CAGGGSSYNEQFF. DNA of the CDR3: TGTGCCGGTGGAGGCAGCTCCTACAATGAGCAGTTCTTC.

The J gene is TRBJ2-1, the V gene TRBV19; 10 positions match TRBD1. The V and J ends lost 10 bases and 5 bases, in that order; junction bases with no gene match: 17. Germline V lookup: CDR1 LNHDA, CDR2 SQIVND (reference sequence). The CDR3 is 17 residues long. The CDR3 sequence: CATKTRTGGIRNNEQFF. Here the CDR3 DNA reads TGTGCCACTAAGACACGGACAGGGGGTATAAGGAACAATGAGCAGTTCTTC.

This clone was observed a handful of times. The chain recombines TRBV10-3 with TRBJ1-1; possibly TRBD1 for D (6 bases). This CDR3 region has 14 residues. The V and J ends lost 2 bases and 0 bases respectively, with 7 bases between them. Germline CDR1 reads ENHRY; CDR2 reads SYGVKD. The CDR3 sequence is CAISEAGVNTEAFF. The CDR3 nucleotides read TGTGCCATCAGTGAGGCAGGGGTGAACACTGAAGCTTTCTTT.

The chain links TRBV29-1 to TRBJ2-3, with 12 positions matching TRBD1. There are 15 residues in the CDR3. From germline, CDR1 is SQVTM and CDR2 ANQGSEA. The V gene end was trimmed by 3 bases and the J gene end by 3 bases; junction bases not matched to a gene: 4. Here the CDR3 DNA reads TGCAGCGTTGATGGGGACAGGGGGCCGACAGATACGCAGTATTTT. This sequence encodes CSVDGDRGPTDTQYF.

This clone is a singleton in its sample. The rearrangement joins TRBV28 to TRBJ2-7, with D possibly TRBD1 on 5 matching bases. The CDR3 is 14 amino acids. Germline V gene lookup returns CDR1 MDHEN and CDR2 SYDVKM. Trimming shortened V by 3 bases and J by 2 bases, and 11 bases separated the two germline ends. The CDR3 reads CASSFPRVTYEQYF. The CDR3 bases are TGTGCCAGCAGTTTTCCCAGGGTCACCTACGAGCAGTACTTC.

V and J are TRBV29-1 and TRBJ2-1; 12 bases fit TRBD2. CDR3 length: 18 amino acids. Trimming cost V 4 bases and J 2 bases; bases outside gene matches: 12. Per the germline V gene, CDR1 is SQVTM and CDR2 is ANQGSEA. The CDR3 sequence: CSVGRGLAGNNAYNEQFF. In nucleotides, the CDR3 is TGCAGCGTTGGTCGAGGACTAGCGGGAAACAACGCCTACAATGAGCAGTTCTTC.

The J gene is TRBJ1-1, the V gene TRBV5-1; possible D gene TRBD1, 5 bases. CDR1 SGHRS and CDR2 YFSETQ come from the germline V gene. The CDR3 contains 15 residues. V was trimmed by 4 bases and J by 2 bases, leaving 15 bases between them. In DNA form, the CDR3 reads TGCGCCAGCAGCCTAGACAGAGCCCCTAACACTGAAGCTTTCTTT. Its protein is CASSLDRAPNTEAFF. Complete variable domain (other parts from reference TRBV5-1 and TRBJ1-1): KAGVTQTPRYLIKTRGQQVTLSCSPISGHRSVSWYQQTPGQGLQFLFEYFSETQRNKGNFPGRFSGRQFSNSRSEMNVSTLELGDSALYLCASSLDRAPNTEAFFGQGTRLTVV.

The rearrangement joins TRBV7-2 to TRBJ2-2, with D hard to call. Trimming left V 4 bases short and J 0 bases short, with 9 bases between. Germline V CDR1 and CDR2: SGHTA, FQGNSA. This CDR3 contains 15 residues. The CDR3 nucleotides are TGTGCCAGCAGCTCCCTCCTAGCGAACACCGGGGAGCTGTTTTTT. It encodes CASSSLLANTGELFF. The full variable domain, rest sourced from reference TRBV7-2 and TRBJ2-2, is GAGVSQSPSNKVTEKGKDVELRCDPISGHTALYWYRQSLGQGLEFLIYFQGNSAPDKSGLPSDRFSAERTGGSVSTLTIQRTQQEDSAVYLCASSSLLANTGELFFGEGSRLTVL.

The chain joins TRBV5-1 to TRBJ2-5; 11 positions match TRBD2. The CDR3 runs 18 residues. V lost 4 bases to trimming and J lost 9 bases; unmatched junction nucleotides: 20. Germline-derived CDR1 and CDR2 are SGHRS and YFSETQ. In DNA form, the CDR3 reads TGCGCCAGCAGCCGCGGGGGGCTAGCGGGAGGCGGTCCAGAACCCCAGTACTTC. It is translated as CASSRGGLAGGGPEPQYF.

The chain carries TRBV13 and TRBJ1-5; D perhaps matches TRBD1 (5 bases). The V end lost 5 bases, the J end lost 4 bases, and 12 bases lay between the germline ends. This CDR3 comprises 14 residues. Germline V gene data show CDR1 as PRHDT and CDR2 as FYEKMQ (reference sequence). The CDR3 DNA reads as TGTGCCAGCAGCACCTTTGGGGGGAATCAGCCCCAGCATTTT. Translating it yields CASSTFGGNQPQHF.

The V gene is TRBV5-1, the J gene TRBJ1-2, with D perhaps TRBD1 (5 bases). CDR1 SGHRS and CDR2 YFSETQ come from the germline V gene. The CDR3 is 13 residues long. V was shortened by 1 base and J by 7 bases, with 11 bases between the two germline ends. CDR3 in DNA: TGCGCCAGCAGCTTGAGCGCGGGGGGTGGCTACACCTTC. Translation gives CASSLSAGGGYTF.

The V gene is TRBV7-7, the J gene TRBJ2-1, with 9 bases matching TRBD2. V was pared by 5 bases and J by 4 bases, with 6 bases of the junction left unmatched. Germline CDR1 SSHAT, CDR2 FNYEAQ (reference sequence). The CDR3 runs 15 residues. CDR3 bases: TGTGCCAGCAGCCAAAGCGGGGGGAAATACAATGAGCAGTTCTTC. Translating gives CASSQSGGKYNEQFF.